A selection of T cell receptor beta chains follows, all from one sample in a study of blood T cells in healthy people across ages. One entry per CDR3 protein results from TCRdb running MiXCR on the 5' RACE reads. The sample lists fewer than 800,000 distinct CDR3 sequences, 49% occurring once. Specimen: blood. The receptor set was obtained from a woman in her fifties or sixties in good health. Both conserved end residues are part of each CDR3. Some rows have no size entry. The others give once, few or many, or a class for an expanded clone.

j_call: TRBJ1-1
v_call: TRBV20-1
clone_size: NA
cdr3_aa: CSASSGPLNTEAFF

j_call: TRBJ1-1
v_call: TRBV20-1
clone_size: NA
cdr3_aa: CSASPGGSNTEAFF

j_call: TRBJ2-6
v_call: TRBV9
clone_size: NA
cdr3_aa: CASMNYGANVLTF

j_call: TRBJ2-7
v_call: TRBV10-3
clone_size: NA
cdr3_aa: CAISEWLASYEQYF

j_call: TRBJ2-3
v_call: TRBV9
clone_size: NA
cdr3_aa: CASSGDLNTQYF

j_call: TRBJ2-3
v_call: TRBV12-3/TRBV12-4
clone_size: NA
cdr3_aa: CASMLAGETDTQYF

j_call: TRBJ2-1
v_call: TRBV20-1
clone_size: NA
cdr3_aa: CSARVASGRAGTYNEQFF

j_call: TRBJ2-1
v_call: TRBV6-2/TRBV6-3
clone_size: NA
cdr3_aa: CASRGDFTYNEQFF

j_call: TRBJ2-2
v_call: TRBV20-1
clone_size: few
cdr3_aa: CSARDRLAGGYKELFF

j_call: TRBJ2-7
v_call: TRBV4-2
clone_size: few
cdr3_aa: CASSQGTGITYEQYF

j_call: TRBJ1-3
v_call: TRBV2
clone_size: NA
cdr3_aa: CASSGENTIYF

j_call: TRBJ2-3
v_call: TRBV2
clone_size: NA
cdr3_aa: CVSSEESSTDTQYF

j_call: TRBJ2-1
v_call: TRBV6-6
clone_size: NA
cdr3_aa: CASSYWTSGEWNEQFF

j_call: TRBJ2-7
v_call: TRBV7-2
clone_size: NA
cdr3_aa: CASSPSIYEQYF

j_call: TRBJ2-1
v_call: TRBV5-1
clone_size: few
cdr3_aa: CASSLAPSGSKGPYNEQFF

j_call: TRBJ2-5
v_call: TRBV20-1
clone_size: few
cdr3_aa: CSGSNRDRVDNEQYF

j_call: TRBJ2-7
v_call: TRBV4-2
clone_size: NA
cdr3_aa: CASSQGHQTYEQYF

j_call: TRBJ2-1
v_call: TRBV7-8
clone_size: NA
cdr3_aa: CASGTSVYNEQFF

j_call: TRBJ2-7
v_call: TRBV7-9
clone_size: NA
cdr3_aa: CASSTGLAGFNEQYF

j_call: TRBJ2-2
v_call: TRBV28
clone_size: few
cdr3_aa: CASKARGTGELFF

j_call: TRBJ1-1
v_call: TRBV7-3
clone_size: NA
cdr3_aa: CAVVRAGNTEAFF

j_call: TRBJ2-7
v_call: TRBV5-1
clone_size: few
cdr3_aa: CASSPSGGRYEQYF

j_call: TRBJ2-3
v_call: TRBV7-2
clone_size: few
cdr3_aa: CASSKYTDTQYF

j_call: TRBJ2-7
v_call: TRBV28
clone_size: NA
cdr3_aa: CASRPKFSTYEQYF

j_call: TRBJ1-2
v_call: TRBV6-1
clone_size: NA
cdr3_aa: CASSQGQQGYGYTF

j_call: TRBJ2-7
v_call: TRBV7-2
clone_size: few
cdr3_aa: CASRPTSNYYEQYF

j_call: TRBJ2-7
v_call: TRBV12-3/TRBV12-4
clone_size: NA
cdr3_aa: CASSFWDRGYEQYF

j_call: TRBJ1-2
v_call: TRBV29-1
clone_size: many
cdr3_aa: CSVDLAASNYGYTF

j_call: TRBJ2-4
v_call: TRBV27
clone_size: few
cdr3_aa: CASSFSPLIAKNIQYF

j_call: TRBJ2-1
v_call: TRBV20-1
clone_size: NA
cdr3_aa: CSASMRGYEQFF

j_call: TRBJ2-3
v_call: TRBV4-3
clone_size: few
cdr3_aa: CASSQALREGYTDTQYF